This section outlines one T cell receptor beta chain sequence together with its context. This clonotype was detected a few times. Its specific antigen is unknown. No base quality values were provided; no much bigger clone lies one nucleotide off. This specimen comes from a study (dated by TCRdb to the mid-2010s). As for the study more broadly: Whether tumor-infiltrating Tregs in breast cancer are recruited from blood Tregs or converted in situ from other CD4+ T cell subsets was tested. Points the paper makes about the study in general: The validation in the larger cohort was limited to a single TCR beta V-J rearrangement instead of whole repertoires. Tumor memory CD4+ T cell TCR gene usage clustered with blood and lymph node memory CD4+ cells and lymph node naive CD4+ cells. The TCR alpha and beta sequences of tumor-infiltrating Tregs showed the greatest overlap with tumor naive CD4+ T cells, followed by blood naive CD4+ T cells.

Full-length TCR variable regions were amplified by 5' RACE PCR with constant-region reverse primers, and semi-nested PCR with Nested Universal Primer A was subsequently performed. Using the ReliaPrep RNA Cell Miniprep System, total RNA was extracted, and the SMARTer RACE 5'/3' Kit was then used to reverse transcribe the RNA into 5'RACE-ready cDNA. Multiplex adaptors were used to barcode the full-length TCR alpha and beta libraries, which were then sequenced on an Illumina MiSeq. On the study's bioinformatics: For each of nine subset-tissue groups, sequencing data from the five patients were pooled, and the groups were then compared using unsupervised clustering of TCR gene usage. The Morisita-Horn index was used to calculate repertoire similarity, with shared sequences weighted according to their contribution to each repertoire. In TCRdb, the public reads were trimmed at Q25 with fastp and aligned with MiXCR, with productive beta chains retained. CDR3 protein sequences are deduplicated, and each keeps its most common genes and DNA. TCRdb, rather than the study authors, made the V and J calls. This sample is represented by roughly 7,000 distinct CDR3 sequences; 50% of them were singletons. The top ten constitute 3% of the sample.

To purify naive CD4+ T cells, the Miltenyi Naive CD4+ T Cell Isolation kit was used, and CD25 microbeads served to deplete Tregs. Tregs, naive and memory CD4+ T cells from tumor, blood and ipsilateral draining lymph nodes of five breast cancer patients underwent full-length TCR alpha and beta sequencing. Tumor tissue and lymph nodes from ipsilateral axillary dissection were perfused with PBS, minced and digested with collagenase I and hyaluronidase. Ficoll density gradient centrifugation was used to isolate mononuclear cells from lymph nodes or from 45 to 50 ml of peripheral blood. Sorted cell populations were confirmed by FACS to exceed 90% purity. What was sequenced was naive CD4+ T cells sorted from a lymph node. This sample's cell subset or site label indicates: naive CD4+ T cells, CD4+CD45RA+CD25-. This receptor was taken from a female donor with breast cancer.

CDR3 protein: CASSLFGTSYNEQFF. The DNA sequence follows: TGTGCCAGCAGCTTATTCGGGACAAGTTACAATGAGCAGTTCTTC. The V and J segments used are TRBV5-6 and TRBJ2-1; matching of 6 bases hints at TRBD1 as the D gene. V is cut by 2 bases and J by 4 bases, and the space between the germline ends is 13 bases. Inclusive of the bounding cysteine and phenylalanine, the CDR3 is 15 residues long. Just CDR3 DNA is preserved here, 45 bases in frame from base 1. CDR1 and CDR2 are drawn from the germline V gene: SGHDT, YYEEEE.